One sample yielded the 27 T cell receptor beta chains listed below, sequenced in a study of T cells in Graves' hyperthyroidism and ophthalmopathy. TCR beta CDR3 regions were amplified from RNA. TCR CDR3 regions were first amplified by RT-PCR with HTBI primers. MiXCR, run by TCRdb on the multiplex PCR reads, gives a single entry per CDR3 protein. This table holds around 340,000 distinct CDR3 sequences, 15% to 20% found once. Sample: blood. The source is a woman aged 45-65 years with Graves' hyperthyroidism.

A few counts support this clonotype. This chain uses TRBV30 with TRBJ2-2; D is uncertain. Germline V CDR1 and CDR2: GTSNPN, SVGIG (reference sequence). V dropped 3 bases and J dropped 4 bases, with 9 bases sitting between them. CDR3 length equals 13 residues. CDR3 loop: CAWSRGFTGELFF. DNA for the CDR3: TGTGCCTGGAGCCGAGGATTCACCGGGGAGCTGTTTTTT.

This clonotype was observed a few times. The J gene is TRBJ2-7, the V gene TRBV5-1, with D possibly TRBD1 on 7 matching bases. Germline CDR1 SGHRS, CDR2 YFSETQ. V lost 0 bases and J 4 bases, leaving 11 bases between the germline ends. The CDR3 has 14 amino acids. The CDR3 DNA follows: TGCGCCAGCAGCTTGGAGGGGGCGGGGTACGAGCAGTACTTC. Translating it yields CASSLEGAGYEQYF.

In DNA form, the CDR3 reads TGTGCCAGCAGTGAACGCAGATCGGAGACCCAGTACTTC. This sequence encodes CASSERRSETQYF. The J gene is TRBJ2-5, the V gene TRBV2; no definite D call. Germline V gives CDR1 SNHLY, CDR2 FYNNEI. This CDR3 has 13 amino acids. V gave up 2 bases and J gave up 5 bases, with 9 bases separating them.

This clonotype has just a few counts. The rearrangement links TRBV19 to TRBJ1-1, with a possible D match to TRBD1 (5 bases). CDR3 size: 14 residues. Trimming left V 3 bases short and J 2 bases short, with 10 bases between. Germline CDR1 and CDR2: LNHDA and SQIVND (reference sequence). The CDR3 loop reads CASSMFRDNTEAFF. The CDR3 nucleotides read TGTGCCAGTAGTATGTTCAGGGACAACACTGAAGCTTTCTTT.

This chain links TRBV18 with TRBJ2-7; tentative D call: TRBD2 (6 bases). Trimming shortened V by 2 bases and J by 5 bases, and 10 bases separated the two germline ends. CDR3 length: 13 residues. Per germline, CDR1 KGHSH and CDR2 LQKENI. The CDR3 protein is CASSPIPGDEQYF. In DNA, the CDR3 is TGTGCCAGCTCACCAATCCCGGGGGACGAGCAGTACTTC.

This clonotype was counted many times. The chain uses TRBV28 and TRBJ2-7; 11 bases agree with TRBD2. The trim removed 8 bases at V and 4 bases at J, leaving 7 bases unmatched. The CDR3 is 14 residues long. CDR1 MDHEN and CDR2 SYDVKM come from the germline V gene. CDR3 bases: TGTGCCAGCCGCTGGACTAGCGGGCTGTACGAGCAGTACTTC. Its translation: CASRWTSGLYEQYF.

This clonotype was recorded at least ten times. This chain joins TRBV27 and TRBJ1-2; D not certain. This CDR3 has 15 amino acids. With 2 bases removed from V and 11 bases from J, the gap between germline ends came to 21 bases. Per germline, CDR1 MNHEY and CDR2 SMNVEV (reference sequence). The DNA of the CDR3 is TGTGCCAGCAGTTTAACCCTCGGTGGACCGGAGGAGTACACCTTC. Encoded protein: CASSLTLGGPEEYTF.

This clonotype has just a few counts. V and J are TRBV5-1 and TRBJ2-7, with a tentative D call TRBD2 (5 bases). Trimming stripped 0 bases from V and 3 bases from J, with 10 bases between. CDR3 size: 14 residues. Germline CDR1 SGHRS, CDR2 YFSETQ. CDR3 nucleotides: TGCGCCAGCAGCTTGGAAATGGGGAGCTACGAGCAGTACTTC. Its protein product is CASSLEMGSYEQYF. Filled out from reference TRBV5-1 and TRBJ2-7, the complete variable domain reads KAGVTQTPRYLIKTRGQQVTLSCSPISGHRSVSWYQQTPGQGLQFLFEYFSETQRNKGNFPGRFSGRQFSNSRSEMNVSTLELGDSALYLCASSLEMGSYEQYFGPGTRLTVT.

The rearrangement joins TRBV7-9 to TRBJ1-2, with D possibly TRBD1 on 5 matching bases. The CDR3 length is 14 residues. The V and J ends lost 7 bases and 1 base respectively, with 13 bases between them. Germline V gives CDR1 SEHNR, CDR2 FQNEAQ (reference sequence). CDR3 DNA sequence: TGTGCCAGCACATACGGGGACCTTAACTATGGCTACACCTTC. The encoded protein is CASTYGDLNYGYTF.

The genes are TRBV2 and TRBJ2-2; D remains ambiguous. The length of the CDR3 is 14 residues. Per the germline V gene, CDR1 is SNHLY and CDR2 is FYNNEI. V was pared by 4 bases and J by 5 bases, with 11 bases between. The CDR3 bases are TGTGCCAGCAGTGTTCCGGAGAGGACCGGGGAGCTGTTTTTT. It is translated as CASSVPERTGELFF.

The chain links TRBV13 to TRBJ2-7; 7 bases align to TRBD2. Germline V lookup: CDR1 PRHDT, CDR2 FYEKMQ (reference sequence). The CDR3 consists of 14 residues. The J segment lost 7 bases and the V segment lost 4 bases, leaving 10 bases of the junction unmatched. CDR3 loop: CASSSKGTTLEQYF. The CDR3, as DNA: TGTGCCAGCAGCTCGAAGGGGACTACTCTGGAGCAGTACTTC. Looking up the rest from reference TRBV13 and TRBJ2-7 gives the full variable domain: AAGVIQSPRHLIKEKRETATLKCYPIPRHDTVYWYQQGPGQDPQFLISFYEKMQSDKGSIPDRFSAQQFSDYHSELNMSSLELGDSALYFCASSSKGTTLEQYFGPGTRLTVT.

The rearrangement joins TRBV3-1 to TRBJ1-1, with D perhaps matching TRBD1 (6 bases). Germline V gene sequence: CDR1 LGHDT, CDR2 YNNKEL (reference sequence). The CDR3 loop spans 15 amino acids. The ends were cut back, 5 bases at V and 3 bases at J, with 16 bases in the middle. Here the CDR3 reads CASSDLQGGDTEAFF. The CDR3 region has the DNA TGTGCCAGCAGCGACCTACAGGGCGGCGACACTGAAGCTTTCTTT.

This clonotype was picked up many times. The V call is TRBV5-1, the J call TRBJ1-2; unclear D gene. The CDR3 runs 14 residues. V was clipped by 6 bases and J by 4 bases, with 16 bases between them. Germline CDR1 is SGHRS and CDR2 is YFSETQ. CDR3 nucleotides: TGCGCCAGCAATCGGGGATTCGAGCGCTATGGCTACACCTTC. This codes for CASNRGFERYGYTF.

The V gene is TRBV24-1, the J gene TRBJ2-1; 10 bases line up with TRBD2. Germline CDR1 KGHDR, CDR2 SFDVKD. The junction had 4 bases not matched to a gene; V was cut back by 3 bases and J by 3 bases. CDR3 length equals 16 residues. CDR3 nucleotides: TGTGCCACCAGTGATGCCCTAGCGGGAGACTACAATGAGCAGTTCTTC. Residues: CATSDALAGDYNEQFF.

The V call is TRBV5-8, the J call TRBJ2-3; 8 positions agree with TRBD2. Germline CDR1 reads SGHTS; CDR2 reads YDEGEE. V lost 6 bases, J lost 1 base, and 7 bases stayed unmatched. The CDR3 sequence is 15 residues long. The CDR3 loop is CASTELTSGTDTQYF. The CDR3, as DNA: TGTGCCAGCACGGAGTTGACTAGCGGCACAGATACGCAGTATTTT.

This clonotype has ten or more counts. The CDR3 region is CASSPEGVGGANVLTF. In nucleotides, the CDR3 is TGTGCCAGCTCACCAGAAGGAGTTGGTGGGGCCAACGTCCTGACTTTC. The V and J genes are TRBV18 and TRBJ2-6; D unclear. Germline V gives CDR1 KGHSH, CDR2 LQKENI. The germline V and J ends were trimmed by 2 bases and 3 bases, with 11 bases remaining between them. This CDR3 is 16 amino acids long.

This clonotype was recorded many times. The rearrangement joins TRBV20-1 to TRBJ2-3; 11 nucleotides agree with TRBD2. This CDR3 spans 19 amino acids. The V gene end was trimmed by 4 bases and the J gene end by 3 bases; junction bases not matched to a gene: 18. In germline, CDR1 is DFQATT, CDR2 SNEGSKA (reference sequence). This CDR3 is CSAKGAARASGGPTDTQYF. The CDR3 DNA is TGCAGTGCTAAGGGGGCAGCAAGAGCTAGCGGGGGGCCAACAGATACGCAGTATTTT.

This clonotype was seen only a few times. V usage is TRBV27 and J usage is TRBJ2-1, with a tentative D call TRBD1 (6 bases). The CDR3 loop spans 15 amino acids. Germline V gives CDR1 MNHEY, CDR2 SMNVEV (reference sequence). The V end was cut by 5 bases, the J end by 0 bases, with 11 bases between. The CDR3 here is CASSPTGSSYNEQFF. The CDR3 DNA sequence: TGTGCCAGCAGTCCCACAGGGAGCTCCTACAATGAGCAGTTCTTC.

This clonotype was observed at least ten times. The chain carries TRBV11-2 and TRBJ2-5, with 8 positions matching TRBD1. This CDR3 is built from 18 residues. The V segment lost 3 bases and the J segment 1 base; nucleotides outside the gene matches: 13. The V gene's germline CDR1 is SGHAT and CDR2 FQNNGV. DNA for the CDR3: TGTGCCAGCAGCTTTGGGGCAGGGGGCGGGGAACGCCAAGAGACCCAGTACTTC. Translation: CASSFGAGGGERQETQYF.

This clonotype was seen repeatedly, ten times or more. V is TRBV3-1 and J is TRBJ1-1, with TRBD1 as a possible D gene (5 bases). Looked up from germline, CDR1 is LGHDT and CDR2 is YNNKEL (reference sequence). The CDR3 is 14 amino acids. V was clipped by 5 bases and J by 2 bases, with 12 bases between them. In DNA form, the CDR3 reads TGTGCCAGCAGCGCCGGGGGTTTCAACACTGAAGCTTTCTTT. Amino acid sequence: CASSAGGFNTEAFF.

This clonotype was seen many times. This rearrangement joins TRBV2 to TRBJ2-7; the match to TRBD2 covers 7 bases. This CDR3 is 12 amino acids long. The junction had 4 bases not matched to a gene; V was cut back by 6 bases and J by 5 bases. CDR1 and CDR2 from the germline V gene are SNHLY and FYNNEI. For the CDR3, the DNA is TGTGCCAGCAGGGCTGGGGGGGACGAGCAGTACGTC. Encoded protein: CASRAGGDEQYV.

The rearrangement joins TRBV11-3 to TRBJ1-4, with D perhaps TRBD1 (5 bases). There are 17 residues in the CDR3. Per the germline V gene, CDR1 is SGHNT and CDR2 is YENEEA. Trimming cost V 3 bases and J 8 bases, with 22 bases left between them. The CDR3 DNA reads as TGTGCCAGCAGCTTGGAGGGTGGAACAGGCCTTCTCGAAAAACTGTTTTTT. It translates to CASSLEGGTGLLEKLFF.

The V gene is TRBV6-1, the J gene TRBJ2-6, with 7 bases aligning to TRBD1. The junction had 1 base not matched to a gene; V was cut back by 2 bases and J by 0 bases. This CDR3 is 16 amino acids long. Germline CDR1 reads MNHNS; CDR2 reads SASEGT. CDR3 nucleotide sequence: TGTGCCAGCAGTGAACAGGGGGTCTCTGGGGCCAACGTCCTGACTTTC. It translates to CASSEQGVSGANVLTF.

This clonotype was found many times. The chain uses TRBV6-1 and TRBJ2-3; TRBD1 or TRBD2 may be the D gene (5 bases each). The CDR3 spans 15 residues. The germline CDR1 and CDR2 sequences are MNHNS and SASEGT. V was trimmed by 5 bases and J by 0 bases, leaving 12 bases between them. The CDR3 reads CASSLQEASTDTQYF. CDR3 in DNA: TGTGCCAGCAGTTTACAGGAGGCTAGCACAGATACGCAGTATTTT.

Regarding this clonotype: The junction departs from the called germline gene at one end, perhaps through a read error. The chain uses TRBV19 and TRBJ1-1; D is ambiguous. The CDR3 length is 14 residues. The germline V gene encodes CDR1 LNHDA and CDR2 SQIVND (reference sequence). CDR3 protein: CPSSKVLRNTEAFF. CDR3 sequence (DNA): TGTCCCAGTAGTAAAGTACTGAGGAACACTGAAGCTTTCTTT.

This clonotype has ten or more counts. V is TRBV11-3 and J is TRBJ2-1; no firm D call. The V gene lost 2 bases and the J gene lost 5 bases, with 10 bases spanning the gap. CDR3 size: 14 residues. Germline V gene data show CDR1 as SGHNT and CDR2 as YENEEA. In DNA, the CDR3 is TGTGCCAGCAGCTTATCTCTGACAAACAATGAGCAGTTCTTC. Protein sequence: CASSLSLTNNEQFF.

CDR3 nucleotides: TGCAGTGCCCGGGGACAGCCAGATGAAAAACTGTTTTTT. This encodes CSARGQPDEKLFF. This sequence joins TRBV20-1 and TRBJ1-4, with 7 bases identical to TRBD1. The CDR3 contains 13 residues. With V trimmed by 6 bases and J by 6 bases, 7 bases remained unmatched. Germline CDR1 and CDR2: DFQATT and SNEGSKA (reference sequence).